These T cell receptor beta chains were read from a single sample in a study of early T cells in non-severe SARS-CoV-2 infection. TCRdb used MiXCR to reprocess the 5' RACE reads, holding one entry per CDR3 protein. Counted here are some 30,000 distinct CDR3 sequences, roughly 4.3% occurring once; the ten biggest clones make up 6% to 6.5%. The specimen was whole blood. These TCRs come from an adult who was a healthcare worker with PCR-confirmed SARS-CoV-2 infection or an uninfected control (not recorded which). CDR3s include the opening cysteine and the closing phenylalanine or tryptophan. The order of the fields is D gene, J gene, V gene, clone size, CDR3 DNA, CDR3 protein. D genes are given only for firm matches. Size values are once, few and many counts, or a class for expanded clones, and some rows have none.

D gene: TRBD1
J gene: TRBJ2-7
V gene: TRBV7-9
clone size: medium-sized
CDR3 DNA: TGTGCCAGCAGCTTAGCCAGGGGGTACGAGCAGTACTTC
CDR3 protein: CASSLARGYEQYF

D gene: .
J gene: TRBJ2-2
V gene: TRBV27
clone size: .
CDR3 DNA: TGTGCCAGTAGAGGGTGGAGCACCGGGGAGCTGTTTTTT
CDR3 protein: CASRGWSTGELFF

D gene: .
J gene: TRBJ1-1
V gene: TRBV5-5
clone size: many
CDR3 DNA: TGTGCCAGCAGCTTGGGGGTTACCTTGAACACTGAAGCTTTCTTT
CDR3 protein: CASSLGVTLNTEAFF

D gene: .
J gene: TRBJ2-4
V gene: TRBV6-2/TRBV6-3
clone size: .
CDR3 DNA: TGTGCCAGCAGTTACACAGGGGAGGGCATTCAGTACTTC
CDR3 protein: CASSYTGEGIQYF

D gene: .
J gene: TRBJ2-7
V gene: TRBV2
clone size: many
CDR3 DNA: TGTGCCAGCAGTTATGCCGGACTTCACCTTGCCGAGCAGTACTTC
CDR3 protein: CASSYAGLHLAEQYF

D gene: .
J gene: TRBJ2-5
V gene: TRBV20-1
clone size: few
CDR3 DNA: TGCAGTGCTACCGGGGAAAAGGGGTCGCAAGAGACCCAGTACTTC
CDR3 protein: CSATGEKGSQETQYF

D gene: .
J gene: TRBJ1-3
V gene: TRBV7-8
clone size: many
CDR3 DNA: TGTGCCAGCAGCTCCCACAGGACGGCTGGAAACACCATATATTTT
CDR3 protein: CASSSHRTAGNTIYF

D gene: .
J gene: TRBJ1-2
V gene: TRBV3-1
clone size: many
CDR3 DNA: TGTGCCAGCAGCCCCAGGGTTACTTCGTATGGCTACACCTTC
CDR3 protein: CASSPRVTSYGYTF

D gene: TRBD2
J gene: TRBJ2-3
V gene: TRBV12-3/TRBV12-4
clone size: once
CDR3 DNA: TGTGCCAGCAGCCTACCGGGACTAGCGGACCGCACAGATACGCAGTATTTT
CDR3 protein: CASSLPGLADRTDTQYF

D gene: TRBD2
J gene: TRBJ2-5
V gene: TRBV15
clone size: many
CDR3 DNA: TGTGCCACCAGCCCCCGGGGAGTAGCGGGAGGAATGGAGACCCAGTACTTC
CDR3 protein: CATSPRGVAGGMETQYF

D gene: .
J gene: TRBJ2-6
V gene: TRBV19
clone size: many
CDR3 DNA: TGTGCCAGTAGTATAGCTAGCGTGGCCAACGTCCTGACTTTC
CDR3 protein: CASSIASVANVLTF

D gene: .
J gene: TRBJ2-7
V gene: TRBV5-1
clone size: .
CDR3 DNA: TGCGCCAGCAGCACCACAGGGTCGTACGAGCAGTACTTC
CDR3 protein: CASSTTGSYEQYF

D gene: .
J gene: TRBJ2-3
V gene: TRBV4-3
clone size: many
CDR3 DNA: TGCGCCAGCAGCTCCACAGGGAACGCAGATACGCAGTATTTT
CDR3 protein: CASSSTGNADTQYF

D gene: .
J gene: TRBJ2-5
V gene: TRBV19
clone size: medium-sized
CDR3 DNA: TGTGCCAGTAGGAGGGGGAATGGAGAGACCCAGTACTTC
CDR3 protein: CASRRGNGETQYF

D gene: .
J gene: TRBJ1-1
V gene: TRBV7-9
clone size: .
CDR3 DNA: TGTGCCAGCAGCCCCCCAGACGGAGTGAACACTGAAGCTTTCTTT
CDR3 protein: CASSPPDGVNTEAFF

D gene: .
J gene: TRBJ2-7
V gene: TRBV3-2
clone size: few
CDR3 DNA: TGTGCCAGCAGCCAAGGAGGAGGGGCCCGATACGAGCAGTACTTC
CDR3 protein: CASSQGGGARYEQYF

D gene: TRBD1
J gene: TRBJ1-2
V gene: TRBV29-1
clone size: few
CDR3 DNA: TGCAGCGTGGTTCCGGGACAGGGCAACTATGGCTACACCTTC
CDR3 protein: CSVVPGQGNYGYTF

D gene: .
J gene: TRBJ2-4
V gene: TRBV7-6
clone size: .
CDR3 DNA: TGTGCCAGCAGCTCCCGGGACTCCATTCAGTACTTC
CDR3 protein: CASSSRDSIQYF

D gene: .
J gene: TRBJ2-1
V gene: TRBV6-1
clone size: many
CDR3 DNA: TGTGCCAGCAGTAAACAGGGCTGGGGCAATGAGCAGTTCTTC
CDR3 protein: CASSKQGWGNEQFF

D gene: TRBD1
J gene: TRBJ2-2
V gene: TRBV5-1
clone size: many
CDR3 DNA: TGCGCCAGCAGCTTGGGACAGGGCCACACCGGGGAGCTGTTTTTT
CDR3 protein: CASSLGQGHTGELFF

D gene: TRBD1
J gene: TRBJ2-1
V gene: TRBV7-8
clone size: many
CDR3 DNA: TGTGCCAGCAGCACCCGGCCGGGACAGGGGAGGTATGAGCAGTTCTTC
CDR3 protein: CASSTRPGQGRYEQFF

D gene: TRBD2
J gene: TRBJ2-7
V gene: TRBV5-5
clone size: many
CDR3 DNA: TGTGCCAGCAGTCAAGATAGTGGGCGGGAGCATCACTTC
CDR3 protein: CASSQDSGREHHF

D gene: TRBD1
J gene: TRBJ2-1
V gene: TRBV3-1
clone size: .
CDR3 DNA: TGTGCCAGCAACCAAGTCTCACAGGGGGCGGCGCACAATGAGCAGTTCTTC
CDR3 protein: CASNQVSQGAAHNEQFF

D gene: TRBD2
J gene: TRBJ2-3
V gene: TRBV7-3
clone size: many
CDR3 DNA: TGTGCCAGCAGCTCCGGTCTAGCGGAGAAAGCAGATACGCAGTATTTT
CDR3 protein: CASSSGLAEKADTQYF

D gene: TRBD1
J gene: TRBJ2-7
V gene: TRBV5-6
clone size: .
CDR3 DNA: TGTGCCAGCAGCAGAAGACAGGGTCGCTACGAGCAGTACTTC
CDR3 protein: CASSRRQGRYEQYF

D gene: .
J gene: TRBJ1-1
V gene: TRBV10-3
clone size: many
CDR3 DNA: TGTGCCATCCGGAAGGGCATGAACACTGAAGCTTTCTTT
CDR3 protein: CAIRKGMNTEAFF

D gene: TRBD2
J gene: TRBJ2-3
V gene: TRBV18
clone size: many
CDR3 DNA: TGTGCCAGCTCACCAACTACTAGCGCAGATACGCAGTATTTT
CDR3 protein: CASSPTTSADTQYF

D gene: .
J gene: TRBJ1-1
V gene: TRBV5-1
clone size: many
CDR3 DNA: TGCGCCAGCAGCTTCCCAGGGAGGGACACTGAAGCTTTCTTT
CDR3 protein: CASSFPGRDTEAFF

D gene: .
J gene: TRBJ2-4
V gene: TRBV7-2
clone size: .
CDR3 DNA: TGTGCCAGCAGCTTACAAGGAAGACTAGCCAAAAACATTCAGTACTTC
CDR3 protein: CASSLQGRLAKNIQYF

D gene: TRBD1
J gene: TRBJ2-3
V gene: TRBV4-2
clone size: .
CDR3 DNA: TGTGCCAGCAGCCAAGATAGGGGGCCCCCAGATACGCAGTATTTT
CDR3 protein: CASSQDRGPPDTQYF

D gene: .
J gene: TRBJ2-5
V gene: TRBV30
clone size: many
CDR3 DNA: TGTGCCTGGGGAGTCGCGACCATCCGTCGAGAGACCCAGTACTTC
CDR3 protein: CAWGVATIRRETQYF

D gene: TRBD2
J gene: TRBJ2-5
V gene: TRBV2
clone size: many
CDR3 DNA: TGTGCCAGCAGCGAGACTAGCGAGCAAGAGACCCAGTACTTC
CDR3 protein: CASSETSEQETQYF

D gene: .
J gene: TRBJ1-6
V gene: TRBV6-6
clone size: .
CDR3 DNA: TGTGCCAGTACTGTGAGGGAAGGGTCACCCCTCCACTTT
CDR3 protein: CASTVREGSPLHF

D gene: .
J gene: TRBJ2-7
V gene: TRBV11-3
clone size: many
CDR3 DNA: TGTGCCAGCAGCTTAGATATCTACGGGGAGGAGCAGTACTTC
CDR3 protein: CASSLDIYGEEQYF

D gene: .
J gene: TRBJ2-4
V gene: TRBV20-1
clone size: .
CDR3 DNA: TGCAGTGCTAGAGAGTCCGGGGGTGGCAAAAACATTCAGTACTTC
CDR3 protein: CSARESGGGKNIQYF

D gene: .
J gene: TRBJ2-2
V gene: TRBV7-9
clone size: few
CDR3 DNA: TGTGCCAGCAGCCGCGGCATCAGCACCGGGGAGCTGTTTTTT
CDR3 protein: CASSRGISTGELFF

D gene: TRBD2
J gene: TRBJ2-3
V gene: TRBV7-8
clone size: many
CDR3 DNA: TGTGCCAGCACGCGGACTAGCGGTAGCACAGATACGCAGTATTTT
CDR3 protein: CASTRTSGSTDTQYF

D gene: .
J gene: TRBJ2-1
V gene: TRBV2
clone size: few
CDR3 DNA: TGTGCCAGCAGTTCAGGGTCGGATGAGCAGTTCTTC
CDR3 protein: CASSSGSDEQFF

D gene: .
J gene: TRBJ2-1
V gene: TRBV29-1
clone size: few
CDR3 DNA: TGCAGCGGGGTGAGGTACAATGAGCAGTTCTTC
CDR3 protein: CSGVRYNEQFF

D gene: .
J gene: TRBJ2-1
V gene: TRBV5-1
clone size: many
CDR3 DNA: TGCGCCAGCAGCTTGGGGGACGTCCTTTGGCAGAGCTCCTACAATGAGCAGTTCTTC
CDR3 protein: CASSLGDVLWQSSYNEQFF